This T cell receptor beta chain emerged from a study of shared clonotypes between healthy human individuals. The overall study: For every donor, three CD4 naive, three CD4 memory, two CD8 naive and one CD8 memory plates were used.

The CDR3 spans 13 residues. In regard to this clone: No antigen is known for it.

The method was immunoSEQ multiplex PCR; TCRdb's version includes in-frame clones alone and lacks a portion of them. The sample lists under 2,000,000 clones, about 95% occurring once. Notes on the study in general: Genetic and exposure-history diversity was limited by the small donor number. Naive subsets generally exceeded memory subsets in estimated richness.

CD8 cells regarded as naive lacked CD45RO, were positively chosen for CCR7, and omitted terminally differentiated effector memory CD45RA+ cells. The chain recombines TRBV21-1 with TRBJ2-3; the table's D call, TRBD1, has no DNA check behind it. TRBV21-1 has pseudogene status. The clonotype originates from a man aged 18 to 30 in good health. The sequenced sample was naive CD8+ T cells sorted from blood. CDR3 region: CASSRQGTDTQYF. CDR3 coding DNA: TGTGCCAGCAGCCGGCAGGGGACAGATACGCAGTATTTT.